Each of the 32 T cell receptor beta chains below was sequenced from the same sample in a study of blood T cell repertoires in COVID-19 (dated by TCRdb to 2018 to 2021). The library was built by means of the immunoSEQ multiplex PCR assay. The table comes from immuneACCESS by way of TCRdb, which keeps in-frame sequences with V and J called. Part of the clones is missing from these tables; in studies checked, under half for an unresolved V gene and the rest for unknown reasons. Within this sample are approximately 310,000 clones, with over 75% of them counted one time only. The biggest ten clones account for over 2% of the sample. Sequencing was performed on PBMCs or T cells enriched from blood (not recorded which). These receptors all come from a man aged 25-45 years who had recovered from COVID-19.

Regarding this clone: Different DNA sequences within this sample yield the same CDR3. The chain is built from TRBV6-5 and TRBJ2-1; D might be TRBD2 (5 bases). From germline, CDR1 is MNHEY and CDR2 SVGAGI. Trimming removed 5 bases from V and 0 bases from J, with 8 bases in between. This CDR3 has 14 residues. CDR3 in amino acids: CASSRRGSYNEQFF. The CDR3 nucleotides read TGTGCCAGCAGTCGCCGGGGCTCCTACAATGAGCAGTTCTTC.

V gene TRBV9 combines with J gene TRBJ2-7, with 7 bases that match TRBD2. The V segment lost 3 bases and the J segment 1 base; nucleotides outside the gene matches: 7. Germline values: CDR1 SGDLS, CDR2 YYNGEE. The CDR3 totals 15 residues. CDR3 in DNA: TGTGCCAGCAGCGCGGCTAGCGGACTATCCTACGAGCAGTACTTC. It translates to CASSAASGLSYEQYF.

The V call is TRBV6-2 or TRBV6-3, the J call TRBJ2-1, with D perhaps TRBD2 (7 bases). Trimming left V 1 base short and J 2 bases short, with 27 bases between. The CDR3 length is 21 residues. Germline lookup yields CDR1 MNHEY and CDR2 SVGEGT. CDR3 DNA: TGTGCCAGCAGTTACTATTCGGCGGGGGCCACCAAAGTAAGAACCTACAATGAGCAGTTCTTC. Translation: CASSYYSAGATKVRTYNEQFF.

The chain combines TRBV29-1 with TRBJ1-5; D not resolved. The CDR3 is 13 amino acids. Germline CDR1 is SQVTM and CDR2 is ANQGSEA. V lost 4 bases and J 1 base, leaving 8 bases between the germline ends. DNA of the CDR3: TGCAGCGTTGGGGAGGGAAGCAATCAGCCCCAGCATTTT. It encodes CSVGEGSNQPQHF.

The chain recombines TRBV4-2 with TRBJ2-7; D might be TRBD2 (6 bases). Between the trimmed V and J ends, which lost 0 bases and 3 bases, there was a span of 12 bases. The CDR3 has 15 amino acids. From germline, CDR1 is LGHNA and CDR2 YNFKEQ. The CDR3 sequence is CASSQESTGVYEQYF. CDR3 sequence (DNA): TGTGCCAGCAGCCAAGAATCAACGGGGGTCTACGAGCAGTACTTC.

The J gene is TRBJ1-4, the V gene TRBV6-5, with D unresolved. The length of the CDR3 is 16 residues. V dropped 2 bases and J dropped 0 bases, with 10 bases sitting between them. The V gene's germline CDR1 is MNHEY and CDR2 SVGAGI. CDR3 sequence reads: CASSYGPIPTNEKLFF. The CDR3 DNA is TGTGCCAGCAGTTACGGCCCAATTCCAACTAATGAAAAACTGTTTTTT.

The chain has TRBV2 and TRBJ2-7, with D possibly matching TRBD2 (6 bases). Germline CDR1 and CDR2: SNHLY and FYNNEI. V lost 6 bases and J lost 2, with 11 bases in between. The CDR3 has 13 amino acids. CDR3: CASRTTGAYEQYF. Written as DNA, the CDR3 is TGTGCCAGCAGAACGACGGGGGCCTACGAGCAGTACTTC.

CDR3 sequence: CASSRDRYHEQYF. As DNA, the CDR3 is TGTGCCAGCAGCCGGGACAGGTACCACGAGCAGTACTTC. The rearrangement joins TRBV3-1 (or the pseudogene TRBV3-2) to TRBJ2-7, with 8 bases lining up with TRBD1. After removal of 4 bases from V and 5 bases from J, the junction contained 4 bases not matched to a gene. This CDR3 contains 13 residues. The germline gives CDR1 LGHDT, CDR2 YNNKEL (reference sequence).

In DNA, the CDR3 is TGTGCCAGCAGCTTAGAGCTAGGCACGCAGTATTTT. The encoded protein is CASSLELGTQYF. The V gene is TRBV7-9, the J gene TRBJ2-3, with unresolved D. The germline gives CDR1 SEHNR, CDR2 FQNEAQ (reference sequence). CDR3 length: 12 residues. Between the trimmed V and J ends, which lost 1 base and 9 bases, there was a span of 8 bases.

The V and J genes are TRBV5-1 and TRBJ1-4, with D possibly being TRBD1 (5 bases). V was shortened by 4 bases and J by 5 bases, with 15 bases between the two germline ends. The CDR3 contains 15 residues. The germline V gene encodes CDR1 SGHRS and CDR2 YFSETQ. The CDR3 nucleotides are TGCGCCAGCAGCAAGGACGGGGGTGCGAATGAAAAACTGTTTTTT. It encodes CASSKDGGANEKLFF. Full variable domain (outside the CDR3, taken from reference TRBV5-1 and TRBJ1-4): KAGVTQTPRYLIKTRGQQVTLSCSPISGHRSVSWYQQTPGQGLQFLFEYFSETQRNKGNFPGRFSGRQFSNSRSEMNVSTLELGDSALYLCASSKDGGANEKLFFGSGTQLSVL.

The chain joins TRBV18 to TRBJ1-4, with TRBD1 as a possible D gene (6 bases). V was clipped by 3 bases and J by 8 bases, with 13 bases between them. Germline V gene data show CDR1 as KGHSH and CDR2 as LQKENI. This CDR3 is 14 amino acids long. The CDR3 loop is CASSPSQGREKLFF. In DNA form, the CDR3 reads TGTGCCAGCTCACCCTCCCAGGGGAGAGAAAAACTGTTTTTT.

This clone has ten or more counts. The chain employs TRBV13 and TRBJ2-1; the match to TRBD2 covers 10 bases. The trim removed 4 bases at V and 0 bases at J, leaving 3 bases unmatched. The germline CDR1 and CDR2 sequences are PRHDT and FYEKMQ (reference sequence). This CDR3 comprises 16 residues. CDR3 in DNA: TGTGCCAGCAGCTCGACTAGCGGGTACTCCTACAATGAGCAGTTCTTC. This encodes CASSSTSGYSYNEQFF.

The chain links TRBV7-8 to TRBJ1-2; D might be TRBD1 (6 bases). This CDR3 contains 15 residues. V lost 4 bases to trimming and J lost 0 bases, with 12 bases between them. Per the germline V gene, CDR1 is SGHVS and CDR2 is FQNEAQ. The CDR3 bases are TGTGCCAGCAGCTCAGGACAGACCGCTAACTATGGCTACACCTTC. Encoded protein: CASSSGQTANYGYTF.

The chain combines TRBV7-9 with TRBJ1-1; the match to TRBD1 covers 8 bases. Losses at the gene ends were 5 bases for V and 8 bases for J; bases not matched to a gene: 4. In germline, CDR1 is SEHNR, CDR2 FQNEAQ (reference sequence). The CDR3 covers 12 residues. The CDR3 is CASSRQGREAFF. The CDR3 DNA sequence: TGTGCCAGCAGCCGACAGGGGCGGGAAGCTTTCTTT.

J is TRBJ1-1 and V is TRBV27, with 7 bases lining up with TRBD1. Per germline, CDR1 MNHEY and CDR2 SMNVEV (reference sequence). J was trimmed by 2 bases and V by 8 bases; bases with no gene match: 11. There are 15 residues in the CDR3. The chain's CDR3 is CASWYRGSRNTEAFF. The CDR3 coding sequence is TGTGCCAGCTGGTACAGGGGATCCCGTAACACTGAAGCTTTCTTT.

A single count supports this clone. The rearrangement links TRBV7-9 to TRBJ1-6, with 9 bases fitting TRBD1. J gave up 15 bases and V 5 bases, and 14 bases lay outside the gene matches. From germline, CDR1 is SEHNR and CDR2 FQNEAQ (reference sequence). This CDR3 contains 15 residues. CDR3 loop: CASSRATPGQGVLHF. As DNA, the CDR3 is TGTGCCAGCAGCCGGGCAACACCGGGACAGGGAGTCCTCCACTTT.

The chain is built from TRBV6-5 and TRBJ1-5, with D possibly matching TRBD1 (5 bases). The V end lost 0 bases, the J end lost 6 bases, and 12 bases lay between the germline ends. The V gene's germline CDR1 is MNHEY and CDR2 SVGAGI. The CDR3 contains 15 residues. The CDR3 DNA follows: TGTGCCAGCAGTTACTCGGGAGGGACCGGTCAGCCCCAGCATTTT. Protein: CASSYSGGTGQPQHF.

V is TRBV30 and J is TRBJ2-2; TRBD2 agrees at 7 bases. The CDR3 sequence is 17 residues long. Germline loops: CDR1 GTSNPN, CDR2 SVGIG (reference sequence). Losses at the gene ends were 0 bases for V and 2 bases for J; bases not matched to a gene: 9. Here the CDR3 reads CAWSVLAGGGNTGELFF. CDR3 DNA: TGTGCCTGGAGTGTATTGGCGGGCGGGGGAAACACCGGGGAGCTGTTTTTT.

The V gene is TRBV5-1, the J gene TRBJ1-3; 11 bases agree with TRBD1. The CDR3 consists of 15 residues. The ends lost 4 bases at V and 6 bases at J; junction bases unmatched: 6. The germline gives CDR1 SGHRS, CDR2 YFSETQ. CDR3 in DNA: TGCGCCAGCAGCCCTGGACAGGGGGCAGAAAACACCATATATTTT. Its protein product is CASSPGQGAENTIYF.

This rearrangement joins TRBV4-2 to TRBJ2-5; tentative D call: TRBD2 (6 bases). This CDR3 spans 17 amino acids. The germline CDR1 and CDR2 sequences are LGHNA and YNFKEQ. V lost 3 bases and J lost 0, with 17 bases in between. The CDR3 is CASSQFESSGYQETQYF. The CDR3, as DNA: TGTGCCAGCAGCCAGTTTGAGAGTAGCGGATACCAAGAGACCCAGTACTTC.

The chain uses TRBV6-5 and TRBJ2-1; D uncertain. With 2 bases removed from V and 5 bases from J, the gap between germline ends came to 13 bases. Germline CDR1 reads MNHEY; CDR2 reads SVGAGI. This CDR3 has 15 residues. CDR3: CASSYRRKLDNEQFF. Written as DNA, the CDR3 is TGTGCCAGCAGTTACCGGCGGAAACTCGACAATGAGCAGTTCTTC.

The genes are TRBV5-1 and TRBJ1-2; TRBD1 aligns across 9 bases. Trimming at V came to 1 base and at J to 2 bases, leaving 3 bases not matched to a gene. There are 15 residues in the CDR3. Germline assignment: CDR1 SGHRS and CDR2 YFSETQ. CDR3 nucleotide sequence: TGCGCCAGCAGCTTGACAGGGGGCCAGAACTATGGCTACACCTTC. Protein product: CASSLTGGQNYGYTF.

The chain recombines TRBV7-9 with TRBJ1-6; no clear D. The V gene's germline CDR1 is SEHNR and CDR2 FQNEAQ (reference sequence). V dropped 4 bases and J dropped 11 bases, with 21 bases sitting between them. This CDR3 spans 16 amino acids. The CDR3 DNA is TGTGCCAGCAGCTCCGGTGAAACAGCAAGTATTACACCCCTCCACTTT. Amino acid sequence: CASSSGETASITPLHF.

V is TRBV5-1 and J is TRBJ2-4; TRBD2 aligns across 9 bases. Per germline, CDR1 SGHRS and CDR2 YFSETQ. The junction had 7 bases not matched to a gene; V was cut back by 2 bases and J by 1 base. The CDR3 contains 17 residues. The CDR3 DNA reads TGCGCCAGCAGCTTTTTGACTAGCGGAGAGGCCAAAAACATTCAGTACTTC. It specifies CASSFLTSGEAKNIQYF.

V and J are TRBV5-6 and TRBJ2-1; 8 nucleotides align to TRBD2. Losses at the gene ends were 4 bases for V and 6 bases for J; bases not matched to a gene: 3. The CDR3 covers 13 residues. Germline V gives CDR1 SGHDT, CDR2 YYEEEE. The CDR3 DNA is TGTGCCAGCAGCCCCGGGACTAGCAATGAGCAGTTCTTC. It specifies CASSPGTSNEQFF.

V and J are TRBV3-1 (or the pseudogene TRBV3-2) and TRBJ2-7; no clear D gene. The length of the CDR3 is 16 residues. The ends were cut back, 0 bases at V and 4 bases at J, with 16 bases in the middle. Germline V CDR1 and CDR2: LGHDT, YNNKEL (reference sequence). The CDR3 DNA follows: TGTGCCAGCAGCCAAGATACTCGGGTGGAGATTTACGAGCAGTACTTC. Its protein product is CASSQDTRVEIYEQYF.

For this clone: The DNA is left out, because the CDR3 cannot be placed on it with certainty; the CDR3 is given as TCRdb lists it. The genes are TRBV27 and TRBJ1-1; the table's D call, TRBD1, has no DNA check behind it. The CDR3 spans 12 amino acids, including both terminal residues. Germline V gene lookup returns CDR1 MNHEY and CDR2 SMNVEV (reference sequence). The chain's CDR3 is CASSRWGQGSFF.

The chain recombines TRBV9 with TRBJ2-3, with 10 bases that match TRBD2. V was pared by 3 bases and J by 0 bases, with 4 bases of the junction left unmatched. The germline V gene has CDR1 SGDLS and CDR2 YYNGEE. The CDR3 has 16 residues. In nucleotides, the CDR3 is TGTGCCAGCAGCGCTCTAGCGGGGGCTAGCACAGATACGCAGTATTTT. Its translation: CASSALAGASTDTQYF. The full variable domain, in which reference TRBV9 and TRBJ2-3 provide the parts outside the CDR3, is DSGVTQTPKHLITATGQRVTLRCSPRSGDLSVYWYQQSLDQGLQFLIQYYNGEERAKGNILERFSAQQFPDLHSELNLSSLELGDSALYFCASSALAGASTDTQYFGPGTRLTVL.

This sequence joins TRBV29-1 and TRBJ1-5, with D possibly being TRBD1 (5 bases). V gave up 0 bases and J gave up 6 bases, with 9 bases separating them. This CDR3 spans 13 amino acids. Germline V gene sequence: CDR1 SQVTM, CDR2 ANQGSEA. This CDR3 is CSVEEDGGQPQHF. The CDR3 nucleotides read TGCAGCGTTGAAGAAGACGGGGGTCAGCCCCAGCATTTT.

V gene TRBV19 combines with J gene TRBJ1-3, with a possible D match to TRBD1 (5 bases). CDR1 and CDR2 (germline): LNHDA, SQIVND (reference sequence). Trimming removed 5 bases from V and 3 bases from J, with 14 bases in between. The CDR3 is 15 amino acids. This CDR3 reads CASSRRQTVGNTIYF. CDR3 nucleotide sequence: TGTGCCAGTAGTCGCCGACAGACGGTTGGAAACACCATATATTTT.

The J gene is TRBJ2-1, the V gene TRBV7-2; TRBD1 might be the D (6 bases). V lost 1 base and J lost 9, with 16 bases in between. This CDR3 has 15 residues. Germline V gene sequence: CDR1 SGHTA, CDR2 FQGNSA. The CDR3 sequence is CASSLGRGYQGEQFF. The DNA of the CDR3 is TGTGCCAGCAGCTTAGGTAGGGGGTATCAGGGTGAGCAGTTCTTC.

This rearrangement joins TRBV5-1 to TRBJ2-7; 9 bases align to TRBD1. V was pared by 4 bases and J by 6 bases, with 17 bases of the junction left unmatched. The V gene's germline CDR1 is SGHRS and CDR2 YFSETQ. The CDR3 is 17 amino acids. The CDR3 region has the DNA TGCGCCAGCAGCATGATGGGGACAGGGCTTAGTGTGGGCGAGCAGTACTTC. It translates to CASSMMGTGLSVGEQYF.